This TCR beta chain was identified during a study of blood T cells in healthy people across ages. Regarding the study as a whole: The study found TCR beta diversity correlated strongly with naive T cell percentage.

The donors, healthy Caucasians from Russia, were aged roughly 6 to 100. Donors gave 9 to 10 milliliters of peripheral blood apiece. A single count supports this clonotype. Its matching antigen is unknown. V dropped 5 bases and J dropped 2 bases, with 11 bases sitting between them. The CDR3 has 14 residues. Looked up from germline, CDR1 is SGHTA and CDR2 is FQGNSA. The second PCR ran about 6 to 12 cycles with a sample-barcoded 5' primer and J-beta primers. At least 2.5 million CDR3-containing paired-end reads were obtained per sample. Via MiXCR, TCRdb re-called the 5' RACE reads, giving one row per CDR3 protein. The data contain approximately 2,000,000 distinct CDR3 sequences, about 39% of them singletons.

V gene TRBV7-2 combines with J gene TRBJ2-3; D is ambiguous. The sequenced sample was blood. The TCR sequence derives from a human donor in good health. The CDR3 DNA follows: TGTGCCAGCAGCCATCCCGTGATCACAGATACGCAGTATTTT. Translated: CASSHPVITDTQYF.